This TCR beta chain appears in the sequencing data of a study of blood T cell repertoires in COVID-19. About the study: Whether acute or convalescent, the COVID-19 samples came from the United States, Italy and Spain. The cDNA or gDNA used as material had been derived from T cells, B-cell-depleted T cells, or PBMCs.

This clone has only a few counts. Original processing methods: Amplification of reference gene primers was used by the study to estimate nucleated cell counts. The data were produced by immunoSEQ multiplex PCR, yet TCRdb's version contains in-frame clones alone and is incomplete. For V, J and clone size, that table is used; D and trimming come from the DNA. The sample carries about 80,000 clones, around 84% recorded once. The sample was peripheral blood. The sequence came from a woman in her seventies with acute or convalescent COVID-19.

Written as DNA, the CDR3 is TGTGCCAGCAGCCAAAGTGTTTATGAGGGCCAAGAGACCCAGTACTTC. Its translation: CASSQSVYEGQETQYF. The rearrangement links TRBV3-1 (or the pseudogene TRBV3-2) to TRBJ2-5; D possibly corresponds to TRBD2 (5 bases). This CDR3 region has 16 residues. The V and J ends lost 2 bases and 1 base respectively, with 14 bases between them. Germline V gene lookup returns CDR1 LGHDT and CDR2 YNNKEL (reference sequence).